These T cell receptor beta chains were read from a single sample in a study of T cells in Graves' hyperthyroidism and ophthalmopathy. One entry per CDR3 protein results from TCRdb running MiXCR on the multiplex PCR reads. The repertoire consists of 350,000 to 400,000 distinct CDR3 sequences, with about a fifth occurring once and the leading ten covering around 40%. Sequenced sample: blood. These receptors were taken from a man younger than 35 with Graves' ophthalmopathy. Each CDR3 is given with its conserved first and last residue. D genes are given only for firm matches. Where a row states a size, it is once, few, many or the class of an expanded clone; other rows omit it.

>TRBJ1-2|TRBV4-1|TRBD1|-
TGCGCCAGCAGCCAGGACAGGGACTATGGCTACACCTTC
CASSQDRDYGYTF
>TRBJ2-2|TRBV7-3|-|few
TGTGCCAGCAGCTCGACAGCCGCGAACACCGGGGAGCTGTTTTTT
CASSSTAANTGELFF
>TRBJ2-5|TRBV24-1|TRBD1|few
TGTGCCACCAGTGATCCCCTAGGACAGGGCCAGTACTTC
CATSDPLGQGQYF
>TRBJ2-3|TRBV19|-|-
TGTGCCAGTAGCCACCCGAACAGCGCTAGCACAGATACGCAGTATTTT
CASSHPNSASTDTQYF
>TRBJ1-1|TRBV9|-|-
TGTGCCAGCAGCGTAGTTACCACTGAAGCTTTCTTT
CASSVVTTEAFF
>TRBJ1-2|TRBV12-3/TRBV12-4|-|many
TGTGCCAGCAGCCCTCACTCCGATCCTAACTATGGCTACACCTTC
CASSPHSDPNYGYTF
>TRBJ1-6|TRBV4-1|TRBD1|-
TGCGCCAGCAGCCCCTTAGGACAGGGTTTTTCACCCCTCCACTTT
CASSPLGQGFSPLHF
>TRBJ1-4|TRBV5-1|-|many
TGCGCCAGCAGCTTGGGGGACACAGCGATAAAAAGTAACGAAAAACTGTTTTTT
CASSLGDTAIKSNEKLFF
>TRBJ2-7|TRBV7-2|TRBD2|-
TGTGCCAGCAGCTCCCCCCGGGGGGGGGCAGGAGAGCAGTACTTC
CASSSPRGGAGEQYF
>TRBJ2-5|TRBV7-9|TRBD2|few
TGTGCCAGCAGCTTAGGGTTGGCGGGGGGCCACCAAGAGACCCAGTACTTC
CASSLGLAGGHQETQYF
>TRBJ2-7|TRBV4-1|TRBD1|-
TGCGCCAGCAGCCAAGATCGGGACAGGGAATACGAGCAGTACTTC
CASSQDRDREYEQYF
>TRBJ2-7|TRBV10-3|-|-
TGTGCCATCAGTGAGGTCCGGACAGCGGCCTACGAGCAGTACTTC
CAISEVRTAAYEQYF
>TRBJ2-7|TRBV3-1|TRBD1|-
TGTGCCAGCAGCCATGGGACAGGTGACGAGCAGTACTTC
CASSHGTGDEQYF
>TRBJ1-2|TRBV2|-|-
TGTGCCAGCTCACCACTTGAGGCCGCTACGAATGCTAACTATGGCTACACCTTC
CASSPLEAATNANYGYTF
>TRBJ2-7|TRBV7-8|TRBD1|-
TGCGCCAGCAGCCATTCCCAGACAGGGAACTACGAGCAGTACTTC
CASSHSQTGNYEQYF
>TRBJ1-4|TRBV20-1|-|few
TGCAGTGCTGATCCAGGGGTTAGTGAGGGTAATGAAAAACTGTTTTTT
CSADPGVSEGNEKLFF
>TRBJ2-3|TRBV7-2|-|-
TGTGCCAGCAGCTACATTGGGACCACAGATACGCAGTATTTT
CASSYIGTTDTQYF
>TRBJ2-7|TRBV29-1|TRBD1|-
TGCAGCGTGAGACAGGGGGCTTCCGAGCAGTACTTC
CSVRQGASEQYF
>TRBJ2-7|TRBV5-1|-|few
TGCGCCAGCAGCTCCAGGGAGATGGCCTACGAGCAGTACTTC
CASSSREMAYEQYF
>TRBJ2-3|TRBV5-6|TRBD2|many
TGTGCCAGCAGCTTTACTAGCGGGGGGGCCGGGGATACGCAGTATTTT
CASSFTSGGAGDTQYF
>TRBJ1-4|TRBV18|-|many
TGTGCCAGCACCCCCGAAGGGAGGGGCGAAAAACTGTTTTTT
CASTPEGRGEKLFF
>TRBJ1-2|TRBV20-1|-|many
TGCAGTGCTAGGCCTCCAGGGCCCCATGGCTACACCTTC
CSARPPGPHGYTF
>TRBJ1-2|TRBV18|-|many
TGTGCCAGCTCACCAACAGGCAGGAGCGGTAACTATGGCTACACCTTC
CASSPTGRSGNYGYTF
>TRBJ2-3|TRBV11-2|TRBD2|many
TGTGCCAGCAGCTTAGATCTTTTCATAGCGGGGGGGTCCAGGGATACGCAGTATTTT
CASSLDLFIAGGSRDTQYF
>TRBJ1-1|TRBV7-9|-|few
TGTGCCAGCAGCTCCGACATAAATGGAGCTTTCTTT
CASSSDINGAFF
>TRBJ2-2|TRBV12-3/TRBV12-4|TRBD2|many
TGTGCCAGCAGACTCGAGCGGGGACTGAACACCGGGGAGCTGTTTTTT
CASRLERGLNTGELFF
>TRBJ1-2|TRBV28|-|many
TGTGCCAGCAGTTTAGCGAGATATGGCTACACCTTC
CASSLARYGYTF
>TRBJ1-3|TRBV18|-|few
TGTGCCAGCTCCGTAGGATCTACCGAACGCACCATATATTTT
CASSVGSTERTIYF
>TRBJ1-3|TRBV7-6|-|-
TGTGCCAGCAGCCTCCTTGAGGGAATTGGAAACACCATATATTTT
CASSLLEGIGNTIYF
>TRBJ2-1|TRBV20-1|-|-
TGCAGTGCTAGCCGAGTGGGCAATGAGCAGTTCTTC
CSASRVGNEQFF
>TRBJ1-2|TRBV11-2|TRBD1|many
TGTGCCAGCAGCTTAGACACAGGGGGCTATGGCTACACCTTC
CASSLDTGGYGYTF
>TRBJ2-1|TRBV12-3/TRBV12-4|TRBD2|many
TGTGCCAGCAGCCCGGGGGGGCACAATGAGCAGTTCTTC
CASSPGGHNEQFF
>TRBJ2-5|TRBV24-1|TRBD1|-
TGTGCCACCAGTGACTGGGACAGGGGTAAGGGGGAGACCCAGTACTTC
CATSDWDRGKGETQYF
>TRBJ2-3|TRBV18|TRBD2|many
TGTGCCAGCTCGGGGACTAGCGGCACAGATACGCAGTATTTT
CASSGTSGTDTQYF
>TRBJ2-4|TRBV19|TRBD1|-
TGTGCCAGTAGTTTCCGGACAGGGGACGGAGCCAAAAACATTCAGTACTTC
CASSFRTGDGAKNIQYF
>TRBJ2-7|TRBV29-1|-|-
TGCAGCGTCGCTCCCCGCCTAAGCTCCTACGAGCAGTACTTC
CSVAPRLSSYEQYF
>TRBJ1-5|TRBV6-1|TRBD1|few
TGTGCCAGCAGTCCCCCCGGGGACAGGGGACATAGCAATCAGCCCCAGCATTTT
CASSPPGDRGHSNQPQHF
>TRBJ2-5|TRBV7-8|TRBD1|few
TGTGCCAGCAGCAAGGACAGGGGAAGGGCGAGGGAGACCCAGTACTTC
CASSKDRGRARETQYF
>TRBJ2-5|TRBV7-9|-|-
TGTGCCAGCAGCGTAAAAGGGTCCGGAGAGACCCAGTACTTC
CASSVKGSGETQYF
>TRBJ1-4|TRBV6-1|-|many
TGTGCCAGCAGCCGGATTGCAACTAATGAAAAACTGTTTTTT
CASSRIATNEKLFF
>TRBJ2-6|TRBV7-9|TRBD2|many
TGTGCCAGCAGCTCCCTGGGGGGGTCTGGGGCCAACGTCCTGACTTTC
CASSSLGGSGANVLTF
>TRBJ2-1|TRBV7-3|-|many
TGTGCCAGCAGCTTGGGGACTCAGACCTACAATGAGCAGTTCTTC
CASSLGTQTYNEQFF
>TRBJ2-3|TRBV6-5|-|-
TGTGCCTGCAGTTACGGTAACTCGGGTGCTGCAGATACGCAGTATTTT
CACSYGNSGAADTQYF
>TRBJ2-2|TRBV11-3|-|many
TGTGCCAGCAGCTTACTGAGGGGCACCGGGGAGCTGTTTTTT
CASSLLRGTGELFF
>TRBJ2-5|TRBV10-1|TRBD1|few
TGCGCCAGTAACCGGGACAGGGGGTACCAAGAGACCCAGTACTTC
CASNRDRGYQETQYF
>TRBJ2-7|TRBV28|-|few
TGTGCCAGCATATCAGGAGATTCCTACGAGCAGTACTTC
CASISGDSYEQYF
>TRBJ2-7|TRBV27|-|many
TGTGCCAGCAGTTGGGGCTTGGCCTACGAGCAGTACTTC
CASSWGLAYEQYF
>TRBJ2-3|TRBV9|-|few
TGTGCCAGCAGCGTAGGGGCCGGTTTTGCAGATACGCAGTATTTT
CASSVGAGFADTQYF
>TRBJ1-6|TRBV24-1|TRBD1|-
TGTGCCACCAACGAGGGACAGGCTAATTCACCCCTCCACTTT
CATNEGQANSPLHF
>TRBJ1-1|TRBV20-1|-|many
TGCAGTGCTAAACGGGGGGGGGGGAACACTGAAGCTTTCTTT
CSAKRGGGNTEAFF
>TRBJ1-1|TRBV5-1|-|many
TGCGCCAGCAGCACCCACGGCGGGGGGCCAACTGAAGCTTTCTTT
CASSTHGGGPTEAFF
>TRBJ2-3|TRBV7-2|TRBD1|many
TGTGCCAGCAGCTTAGGGACAGGCAACACAGATACGCAGTATTTT
CASSLGTGNTDTQYF
>TRBJ2-7|TRBV6-2/TRBV6-3|-|many
TGTGCCAGCAGTTACTCGAACCCTCGGTGGAGCTCCTACGAGCAGTACTTC
CASSYSNPRWSSYEQYF
>TRBJ2-7|TRBV6-5|TRBD1|-
TGTGCCAGCAGTTACTCGCAGGGGGCCTACGAGCAGTACTTC
CASSYSQGAYEQYF
>TRBJ1-3|TRBV6-1|-|-
TGTGCCAGCGCGAGGGACCTTGGAAACACCATATATTTT
CASARDLGNTIYF